This TCR beta chain was documented in a study of blood T cells in healthy people across ages. Study summary: Through template switching, about one barcoded beta molecule was captured per two T cells, as measured in model experiments. General study results and limits: Age brought a roughly linear fall in TCR beta diversity measured per million T cells. Both naive CD4+ cell counts and diversity were greater in long-lived donors than in aged donors.

This clonotype was observed at least ten times. Its antigen remains unknown. The J segment lost 6 bases and the V segment lost 5 bases, leaving 2 bases of the junction unmatched. The CDR3 extends over 11 amino acids. Germline loops: CDR1 SQVTM, CDR2 ANQGSEA. A J-beta primer mix and a sample-barcoded 5' primer were used in a second PCR of roughly 6 to 11 cycles. Every single cDNA molecule received a tag from a template-switch adaptor with 12 random nucleotides. MiXCR, run by TCRdb on the 5' RACE reads, gives a single entry per CDR3 protein. The sample lists around 990,000 distinct CDR3 sequences, around two fifths seen once, with about 12% in the top ten.

The chain joins TRBV29-1 to TRBJ2-3, with 7 bases fitting TRBD1. The sequence came from a man between 18 and 35 years old in good health. Sequenced material: blood. The CDR3 nucleotides read TGCAGCGTTCTACAGGGGGATACGCAGTATTTT. This sequence encodes CSVLQGDTQYF.